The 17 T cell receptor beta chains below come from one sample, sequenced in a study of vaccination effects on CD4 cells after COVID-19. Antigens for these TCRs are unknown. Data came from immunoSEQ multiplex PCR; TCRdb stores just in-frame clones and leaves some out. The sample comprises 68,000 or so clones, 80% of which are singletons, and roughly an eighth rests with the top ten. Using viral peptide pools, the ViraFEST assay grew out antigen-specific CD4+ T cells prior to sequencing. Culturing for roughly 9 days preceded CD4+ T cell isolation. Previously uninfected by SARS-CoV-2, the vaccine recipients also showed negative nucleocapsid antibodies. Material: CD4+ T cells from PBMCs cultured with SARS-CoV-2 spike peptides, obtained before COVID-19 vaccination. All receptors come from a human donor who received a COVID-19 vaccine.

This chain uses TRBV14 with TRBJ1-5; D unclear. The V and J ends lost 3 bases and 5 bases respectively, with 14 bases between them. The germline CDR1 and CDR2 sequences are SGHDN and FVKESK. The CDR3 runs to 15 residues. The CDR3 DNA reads TGTGCCAGCAGCCACCCCCCGGGAGTAGATCAGCCCCAGCATTTT. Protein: CASSHPPGVDQPQHF.

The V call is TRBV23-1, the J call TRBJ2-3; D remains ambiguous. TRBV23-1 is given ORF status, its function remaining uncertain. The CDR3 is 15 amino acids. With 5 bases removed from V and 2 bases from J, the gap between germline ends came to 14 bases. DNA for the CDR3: TGCGCCAGCAGTTGGGCTCGGTGGTACACAGATACGCAGTATTTT. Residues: CASSWARWYTDTQYF.

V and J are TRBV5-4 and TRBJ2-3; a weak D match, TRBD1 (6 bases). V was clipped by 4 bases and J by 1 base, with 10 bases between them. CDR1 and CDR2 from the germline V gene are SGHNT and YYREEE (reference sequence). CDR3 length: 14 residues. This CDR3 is CASSHGGRTDTQYF. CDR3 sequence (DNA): TGTGCCAGCAGCCATGGGGGCCGCACAGATACGCAGTATTTT.

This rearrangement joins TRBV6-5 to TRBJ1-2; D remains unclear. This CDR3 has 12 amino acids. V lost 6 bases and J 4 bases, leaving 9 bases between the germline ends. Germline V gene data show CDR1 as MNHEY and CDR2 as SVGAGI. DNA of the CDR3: TGTGCCAGCAGGTCAGACATCTATGGCTACACCTTC. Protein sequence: CASRSDIYGYTF.

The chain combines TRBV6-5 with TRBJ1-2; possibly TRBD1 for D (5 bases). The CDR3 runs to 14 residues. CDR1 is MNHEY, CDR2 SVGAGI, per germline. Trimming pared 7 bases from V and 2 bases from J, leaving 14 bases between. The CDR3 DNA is TGTGCCAGCACCTCGGGGCTCATGAACTATGGCTACACCTTC. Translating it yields CASTSGLMNYGYTF.

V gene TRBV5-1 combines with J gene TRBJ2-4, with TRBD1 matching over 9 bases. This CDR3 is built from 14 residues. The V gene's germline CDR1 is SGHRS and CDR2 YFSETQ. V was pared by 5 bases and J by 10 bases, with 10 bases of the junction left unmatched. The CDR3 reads CASSTATGGLIQYF. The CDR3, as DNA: TGCGCCAGCAGTACAGCGACAGGGGGATTAATTCAGTACTTC. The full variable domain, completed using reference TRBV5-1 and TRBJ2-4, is KAGVTQTPRYLIKTRGQQVTLSCSPISGHRSVSWYQQTPGQGLQFLFEYFSETQRNKGNFPGRFSGRQFSNSRSEMNVSTLELGDSALYLCASSTATGGLIQYFGAGTRLSVL.

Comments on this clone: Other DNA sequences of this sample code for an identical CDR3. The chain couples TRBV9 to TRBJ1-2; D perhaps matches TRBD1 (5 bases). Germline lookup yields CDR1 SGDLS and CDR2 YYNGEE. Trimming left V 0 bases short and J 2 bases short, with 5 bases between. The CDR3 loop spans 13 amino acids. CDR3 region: CASSVGGNYGYTF. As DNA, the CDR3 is TGTGCCAGCAGCGTAGGGGGGAACTATGGCTACACCTTC.

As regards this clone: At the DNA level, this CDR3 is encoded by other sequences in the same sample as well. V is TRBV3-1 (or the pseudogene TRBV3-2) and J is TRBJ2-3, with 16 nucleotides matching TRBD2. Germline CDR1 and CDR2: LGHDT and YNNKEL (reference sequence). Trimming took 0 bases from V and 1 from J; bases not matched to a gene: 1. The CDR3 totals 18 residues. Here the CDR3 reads CASSQEGLAGGGTDTQYF. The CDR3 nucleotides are TGTGCCAGCAGCCAAGAGGGACTAGCGGGGGGGGGCACAGATACGCAGTATTTT.

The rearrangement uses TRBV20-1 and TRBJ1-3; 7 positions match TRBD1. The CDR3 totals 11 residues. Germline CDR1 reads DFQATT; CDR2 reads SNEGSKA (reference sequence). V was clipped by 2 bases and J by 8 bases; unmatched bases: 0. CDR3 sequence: CSARQGDTIYF. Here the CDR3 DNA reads TGCAGTGCTAGACAGGGGGACACCATATATTTT.

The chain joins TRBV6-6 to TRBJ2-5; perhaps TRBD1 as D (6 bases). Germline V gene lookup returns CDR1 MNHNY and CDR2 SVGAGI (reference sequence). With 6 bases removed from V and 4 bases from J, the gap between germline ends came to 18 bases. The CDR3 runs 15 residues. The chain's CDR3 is CASSPPGEGGETQYF. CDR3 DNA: TGTGCCAGCAGCCCCCCAGGGGAAGGAGGAGAGACCCAGTACTTC.

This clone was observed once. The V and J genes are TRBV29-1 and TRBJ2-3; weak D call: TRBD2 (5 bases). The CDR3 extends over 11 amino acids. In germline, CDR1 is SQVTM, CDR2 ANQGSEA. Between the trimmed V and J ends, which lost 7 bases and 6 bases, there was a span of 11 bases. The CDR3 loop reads CSGRSSDTQYF. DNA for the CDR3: TGCAGCGGGAGGAGTTCGGATACGCAGTATTTT.

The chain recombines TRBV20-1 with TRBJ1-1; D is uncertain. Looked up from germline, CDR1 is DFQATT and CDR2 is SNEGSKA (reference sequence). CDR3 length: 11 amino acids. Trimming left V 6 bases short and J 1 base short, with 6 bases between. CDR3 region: CSARSNTEAFF. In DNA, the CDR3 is TGCAGTGCACGATCGAACACTGAAGCTTTCTTT.

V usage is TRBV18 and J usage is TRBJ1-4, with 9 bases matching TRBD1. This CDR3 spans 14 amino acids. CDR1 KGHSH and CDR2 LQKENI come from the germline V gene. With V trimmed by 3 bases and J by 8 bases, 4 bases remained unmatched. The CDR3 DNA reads TGTGCCAGCTCACCGGGACAGGGATACGAAAAACTGTTTTTT. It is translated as CASSPGQGYEKLFF.

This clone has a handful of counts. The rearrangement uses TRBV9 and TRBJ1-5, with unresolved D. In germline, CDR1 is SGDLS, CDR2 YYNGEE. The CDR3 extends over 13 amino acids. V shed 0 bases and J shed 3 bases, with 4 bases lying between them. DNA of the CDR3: TGTGCCAGCAGCGTAGATTTCAATCAGCCCCAGCATTTT. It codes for CASSVDFNQPQHF.

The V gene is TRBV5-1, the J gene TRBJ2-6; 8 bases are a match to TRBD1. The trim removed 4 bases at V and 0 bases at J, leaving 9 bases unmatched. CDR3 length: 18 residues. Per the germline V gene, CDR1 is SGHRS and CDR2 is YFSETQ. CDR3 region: CASSPRPGTGSGANVLTF. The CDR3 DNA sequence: TGCGCCAGCAGCCCACGTCCCGGGACAGGCTCTGGGGCCAACGTCCTGACTTTC. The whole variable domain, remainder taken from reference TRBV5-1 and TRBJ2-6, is KAGVTQTPRYLIKTRGQQVTLSCSPISGHRSVSWYQQTPGQGLQFLFEYFSETQRNKGNFPGRFSGRQFSNSRSEMNVSTLELGDSALYLCASSPRPGTGSGANVLTFGAGSRLTVL.

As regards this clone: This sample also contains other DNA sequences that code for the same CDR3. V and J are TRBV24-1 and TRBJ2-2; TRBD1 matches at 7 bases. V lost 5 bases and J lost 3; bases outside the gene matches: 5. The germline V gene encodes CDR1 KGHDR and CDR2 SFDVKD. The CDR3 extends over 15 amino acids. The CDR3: CATSVRGYDTGELFF. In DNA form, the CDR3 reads TGTGCCACCAGTGTCAGGGGGTACGACACCGGGGAGCTGTTTTTT.

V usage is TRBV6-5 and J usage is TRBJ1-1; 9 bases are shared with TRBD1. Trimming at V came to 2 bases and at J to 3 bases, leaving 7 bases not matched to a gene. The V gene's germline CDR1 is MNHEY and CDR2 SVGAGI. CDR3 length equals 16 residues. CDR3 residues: CASSYTGGAGDTEAFF. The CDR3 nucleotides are TGTGCCAGCAGTTACACAGGGGGCGCGGGGGACACTGAAGCTTTCTTT.